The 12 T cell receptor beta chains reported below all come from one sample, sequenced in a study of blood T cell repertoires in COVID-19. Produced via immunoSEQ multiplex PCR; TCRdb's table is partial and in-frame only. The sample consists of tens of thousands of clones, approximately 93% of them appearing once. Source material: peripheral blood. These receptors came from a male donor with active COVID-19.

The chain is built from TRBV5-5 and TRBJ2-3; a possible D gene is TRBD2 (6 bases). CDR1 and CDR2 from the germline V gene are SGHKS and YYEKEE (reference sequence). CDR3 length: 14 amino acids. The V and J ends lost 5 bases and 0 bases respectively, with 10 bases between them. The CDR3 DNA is TGTGCCAGCAGATTCGGGGGTAGCACAGATACGCAGTATTTT. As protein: CASRFGGSTDTQYF.

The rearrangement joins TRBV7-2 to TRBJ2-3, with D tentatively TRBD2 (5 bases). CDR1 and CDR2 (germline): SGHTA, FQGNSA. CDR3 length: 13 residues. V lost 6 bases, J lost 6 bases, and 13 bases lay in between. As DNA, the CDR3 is TGTGCCAGCAGATCCGCGGGTTCGGATACGCAGTATTTT. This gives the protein CASRSAGSDTQYF.

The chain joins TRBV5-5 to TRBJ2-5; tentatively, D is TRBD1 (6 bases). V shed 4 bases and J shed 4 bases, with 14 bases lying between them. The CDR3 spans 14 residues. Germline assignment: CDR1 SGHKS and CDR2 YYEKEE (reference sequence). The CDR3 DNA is TGTGCCAGCAGCGCCCGTACAGGGACAGAGACCCAGTACTTC. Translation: CASSARTGTETQYF.

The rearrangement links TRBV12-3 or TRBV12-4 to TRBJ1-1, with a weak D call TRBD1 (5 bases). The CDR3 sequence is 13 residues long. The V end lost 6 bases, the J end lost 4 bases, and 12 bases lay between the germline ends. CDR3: CASRIGGGTEAFF. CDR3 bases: TGTGCCAGCAGAATCGGGGGGGGCACTGAAGCTTTCTTT.

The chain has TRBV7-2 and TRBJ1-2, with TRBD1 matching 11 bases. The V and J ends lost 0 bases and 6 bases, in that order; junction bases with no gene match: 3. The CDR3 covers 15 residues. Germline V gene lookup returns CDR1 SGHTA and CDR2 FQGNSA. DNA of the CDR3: TGTGCCAGCAGCTTAGCCAGGACAGGGGGCGATGGCTACACCTTC. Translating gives CASSLARTGGDGYTF.

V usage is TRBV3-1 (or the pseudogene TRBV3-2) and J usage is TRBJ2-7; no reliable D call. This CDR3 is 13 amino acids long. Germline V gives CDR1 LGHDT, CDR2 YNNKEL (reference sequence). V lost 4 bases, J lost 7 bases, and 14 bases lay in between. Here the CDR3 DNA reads TGTGCCAGCAGCCTATCCGGTCGGTCGGAGCAGTACTTC. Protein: CASSLSGRSEQYF.

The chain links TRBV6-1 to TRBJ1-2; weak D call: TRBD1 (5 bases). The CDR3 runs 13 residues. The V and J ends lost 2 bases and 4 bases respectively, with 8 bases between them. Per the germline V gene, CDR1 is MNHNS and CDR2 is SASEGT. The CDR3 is CASSERGGYGYTF. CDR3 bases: TGTGCCAGCAGTGAAAGGGGCGGCTATGGCTACACCTTC.

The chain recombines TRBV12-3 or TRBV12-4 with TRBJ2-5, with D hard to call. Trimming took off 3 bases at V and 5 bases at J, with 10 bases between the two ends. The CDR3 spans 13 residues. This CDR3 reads CASSFPPPETQYF. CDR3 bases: TGTGCCAGCAGTTTTCCCCCCCCGGAGACCCAGTACTTC.

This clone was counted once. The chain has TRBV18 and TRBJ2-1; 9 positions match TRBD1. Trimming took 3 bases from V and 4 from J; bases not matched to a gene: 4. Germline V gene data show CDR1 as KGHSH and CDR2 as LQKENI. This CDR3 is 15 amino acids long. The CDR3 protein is CASSPGTGKYNEQFF. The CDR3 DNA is TGTGCCAGCTCACCCGGGACAGGGAAATACAATGAGCAGTTCTTC.

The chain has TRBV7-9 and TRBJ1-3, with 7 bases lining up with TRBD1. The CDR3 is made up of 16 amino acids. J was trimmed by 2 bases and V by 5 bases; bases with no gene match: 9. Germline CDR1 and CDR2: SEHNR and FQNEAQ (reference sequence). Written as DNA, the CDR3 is TGTGCCAGCAGCCCGAACCTACAGGGGACTGGAAACACCATATATTTT. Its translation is CASSPNLQGTGNTIYF.

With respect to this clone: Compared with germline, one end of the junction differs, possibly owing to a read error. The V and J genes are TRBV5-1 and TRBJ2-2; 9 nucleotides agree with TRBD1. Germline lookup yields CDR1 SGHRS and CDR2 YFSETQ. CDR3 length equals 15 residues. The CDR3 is CASSRDRVPTGELLF. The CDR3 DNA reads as TGCGCCAGCAGCCGGGACAGGGTTCCGACCGGGGAGCTGCTTTTT.

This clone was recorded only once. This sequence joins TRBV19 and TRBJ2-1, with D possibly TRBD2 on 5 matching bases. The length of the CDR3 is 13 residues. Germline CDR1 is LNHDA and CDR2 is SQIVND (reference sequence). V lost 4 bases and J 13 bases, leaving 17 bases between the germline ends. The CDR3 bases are TGTGCCAGTAGTACAACGGGGTCCGCGTTTCAGTTCTTC. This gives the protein CASSTTGSAFQFF.